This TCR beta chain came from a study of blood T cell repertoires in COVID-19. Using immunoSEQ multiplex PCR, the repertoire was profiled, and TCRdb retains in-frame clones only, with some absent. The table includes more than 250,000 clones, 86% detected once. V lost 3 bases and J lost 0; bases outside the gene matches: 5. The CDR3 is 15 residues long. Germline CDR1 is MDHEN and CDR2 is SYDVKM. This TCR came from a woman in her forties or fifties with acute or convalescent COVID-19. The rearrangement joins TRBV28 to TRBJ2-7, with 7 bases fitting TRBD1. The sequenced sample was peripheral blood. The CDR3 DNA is TGTGCCAGCAGTTTCCCCTGGACAGGCTCCTACGAGCAGTACTTC. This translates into CASSFPWTGSYEQYF.